This TCR beta chain was sequenced in a study of T cell responses to AZD1222 COVID-19 vaccine. CDR3 length: 13 amino acids. The V end lost 1 base, the J end lost 0 bases, and 3 bases lay between the germline ends. As for this clone: The antigen remains unidentified. Other nucleotide sequences from this sample produce the same CDR3.

Study findings and constraints: Sampling captured repertoires only after the peak T cell response.

TCRdb's copy holds only in-frame clones and misses some; the assay was immunoSEQ multiplex PCR. The top ten clones hold roughly 12% of a sample with 100,000 or so clones, approximately 87% of them seen once. Sequencing used peripheral blood, obtained on day 0 of AZD1222 vaccination. This sequence was found in an adult in good health. The chain combines TRBV12-3 or TRBV12-4 with TRBJ1-1; D is ambiguous. The CDR3 DNA follows: TGTGCCAGCAGTTTAGGCGTGAACACTGAAGCTTTCTTT. Translation: CASSLGVNTEAFF.